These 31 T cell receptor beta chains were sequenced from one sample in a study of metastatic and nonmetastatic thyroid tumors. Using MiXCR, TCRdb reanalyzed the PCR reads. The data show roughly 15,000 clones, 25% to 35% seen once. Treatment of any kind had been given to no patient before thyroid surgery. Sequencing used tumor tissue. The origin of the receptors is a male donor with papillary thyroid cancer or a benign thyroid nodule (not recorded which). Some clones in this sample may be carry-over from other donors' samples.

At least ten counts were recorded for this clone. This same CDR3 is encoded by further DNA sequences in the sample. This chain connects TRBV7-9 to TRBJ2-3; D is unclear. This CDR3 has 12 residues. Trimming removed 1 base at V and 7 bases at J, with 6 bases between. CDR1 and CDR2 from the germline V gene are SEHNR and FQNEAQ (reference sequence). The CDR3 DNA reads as TGTGCCAGCAGCTTAGGCCTACATACGCAGTATTTT. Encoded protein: CASSLGLHTQYF.

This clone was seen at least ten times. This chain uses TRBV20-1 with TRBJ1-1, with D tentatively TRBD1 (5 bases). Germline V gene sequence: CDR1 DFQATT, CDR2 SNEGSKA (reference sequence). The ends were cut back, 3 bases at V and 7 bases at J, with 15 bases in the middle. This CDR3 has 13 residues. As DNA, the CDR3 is TGCAGTGCTAGGACTTCTAGGGGAAGTGAAGCTTTCTTT. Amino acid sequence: CSARTSRGSEAFF.

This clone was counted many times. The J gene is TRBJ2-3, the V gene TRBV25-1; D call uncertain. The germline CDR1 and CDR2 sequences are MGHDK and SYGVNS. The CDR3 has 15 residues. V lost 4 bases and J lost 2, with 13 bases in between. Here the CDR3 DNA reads TGTGCCAGCAGTGCCACCCCCCAATACACAGATACGCAGTATTTT. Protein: CASSATPQYTDTQYF.

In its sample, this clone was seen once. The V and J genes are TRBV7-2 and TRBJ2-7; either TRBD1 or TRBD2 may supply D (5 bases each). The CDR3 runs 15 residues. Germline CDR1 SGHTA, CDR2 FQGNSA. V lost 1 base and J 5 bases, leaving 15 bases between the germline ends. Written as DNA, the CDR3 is TGTGCCAGCAGCTTAGTCTGGGGCAGAGGGGACGAGCAGTACTTC. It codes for CASSLVWGRGDEQYF.

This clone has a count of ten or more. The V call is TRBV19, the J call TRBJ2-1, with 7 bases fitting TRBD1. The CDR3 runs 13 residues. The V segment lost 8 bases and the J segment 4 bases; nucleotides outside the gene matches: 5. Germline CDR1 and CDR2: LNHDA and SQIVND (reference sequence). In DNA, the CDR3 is TGTGCCAGTCGACAGGGTTTATACAATGAGCAGTTCTTC. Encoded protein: CASRQGLYNEQFF.

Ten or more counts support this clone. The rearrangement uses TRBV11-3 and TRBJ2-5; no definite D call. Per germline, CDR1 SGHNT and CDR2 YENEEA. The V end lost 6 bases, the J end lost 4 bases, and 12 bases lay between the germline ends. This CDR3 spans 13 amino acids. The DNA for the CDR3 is TGTGCCAGCAGTGCTCTGGGGTTAGAGACCCAGTACTTC. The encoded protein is CASSALGLETQYF.

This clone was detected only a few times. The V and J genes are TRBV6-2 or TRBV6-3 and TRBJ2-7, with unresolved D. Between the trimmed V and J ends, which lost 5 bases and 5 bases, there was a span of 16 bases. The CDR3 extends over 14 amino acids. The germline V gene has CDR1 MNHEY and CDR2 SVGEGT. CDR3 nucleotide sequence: TGTGCCAGCAGTCCCCGGACCAAGGGCGACGAGCAGTACTTC. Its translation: CASSPRTKGDEQYF.

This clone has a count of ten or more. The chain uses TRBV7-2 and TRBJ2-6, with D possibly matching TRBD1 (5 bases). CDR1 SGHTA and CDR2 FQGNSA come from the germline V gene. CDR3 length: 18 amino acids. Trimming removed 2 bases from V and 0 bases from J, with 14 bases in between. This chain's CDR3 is CASSLRQGAISGANVLTF. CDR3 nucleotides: TGTGCCAGCAGCTTAAGGCAGGGCGCGATCTCTGGGGCCAACGTCCTGACTTTC.

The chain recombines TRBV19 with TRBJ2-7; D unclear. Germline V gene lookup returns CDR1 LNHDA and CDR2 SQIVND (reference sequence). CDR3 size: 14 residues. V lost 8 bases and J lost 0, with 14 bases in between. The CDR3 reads CASRSQESSYEQYF. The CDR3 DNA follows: TGTGCCAGTCGCTCCCAGGAAAGCTCCTACGAGCAGTACTTC.

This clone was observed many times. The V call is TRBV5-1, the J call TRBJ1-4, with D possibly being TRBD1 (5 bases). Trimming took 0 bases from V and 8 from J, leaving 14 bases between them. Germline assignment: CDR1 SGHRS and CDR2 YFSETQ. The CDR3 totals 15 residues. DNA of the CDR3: TGCGCCAGCAGCTTGGAGGGGCTGTCTCGGGAAAAACTGTTTTTT. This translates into CASSLEGLSREKLFF. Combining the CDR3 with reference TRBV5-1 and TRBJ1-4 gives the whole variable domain KAGVTQTPRYLIKTRGQQVTLSCSPISGHRSVSWYQQTPGQGLQFLFEYFSETQRNKGNFPGRFSGRQFSNSRSEMNVSTLELGDSALYLCASSLEGLSREKLFFGSGTQLSVL.

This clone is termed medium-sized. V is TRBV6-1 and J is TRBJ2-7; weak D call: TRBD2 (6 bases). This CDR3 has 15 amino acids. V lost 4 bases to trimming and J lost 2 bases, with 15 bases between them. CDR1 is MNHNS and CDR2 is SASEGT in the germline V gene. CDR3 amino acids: CASSASGTVAYEQYF. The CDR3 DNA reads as TGTGCCAGCAGTGCATCCGGGACTGTTGCCTACGAGCAGTACTTC.

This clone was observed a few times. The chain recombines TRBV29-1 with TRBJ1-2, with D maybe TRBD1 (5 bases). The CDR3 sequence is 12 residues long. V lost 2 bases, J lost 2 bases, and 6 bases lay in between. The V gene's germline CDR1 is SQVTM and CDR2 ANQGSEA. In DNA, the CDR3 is TGCAGCGTTGAATGGGGGAACTATGGCTACACCTTC. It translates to CSVEWGNYGYTF.

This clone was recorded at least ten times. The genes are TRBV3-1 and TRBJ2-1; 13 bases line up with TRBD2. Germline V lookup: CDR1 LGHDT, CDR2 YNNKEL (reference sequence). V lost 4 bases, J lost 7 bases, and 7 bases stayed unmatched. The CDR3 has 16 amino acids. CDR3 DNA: TGTGCCAGCAGCCGGGAAACTAGCGGGAGGGGGAATGAGCAGTTCTTC. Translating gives CASSRETSGRGNEQFF.

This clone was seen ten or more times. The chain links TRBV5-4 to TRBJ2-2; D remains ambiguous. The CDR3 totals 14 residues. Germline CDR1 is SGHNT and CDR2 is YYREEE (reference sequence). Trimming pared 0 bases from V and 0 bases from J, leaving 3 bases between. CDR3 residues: CASSLESNTGELFF. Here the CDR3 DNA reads TGTGCCAGCAGCTTGGAATCGAACACCGGGGAGCTGTTTTTT.

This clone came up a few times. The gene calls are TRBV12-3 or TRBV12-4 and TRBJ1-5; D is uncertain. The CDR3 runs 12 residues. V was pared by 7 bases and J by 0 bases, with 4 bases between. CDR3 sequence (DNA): TGTGCCAGCACATATAGCAATCAGCCCCAGCATTTT. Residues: CASTYSNQPQHF.

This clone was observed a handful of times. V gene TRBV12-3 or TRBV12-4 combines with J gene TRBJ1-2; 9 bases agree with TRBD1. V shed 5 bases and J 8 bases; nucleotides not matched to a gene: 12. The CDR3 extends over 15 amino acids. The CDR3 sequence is CASSRLTGTGNGYTF. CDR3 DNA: TGTGCCAGCAGTAGACTGACCGGGACAGGGAACGGCTACACCTTC.

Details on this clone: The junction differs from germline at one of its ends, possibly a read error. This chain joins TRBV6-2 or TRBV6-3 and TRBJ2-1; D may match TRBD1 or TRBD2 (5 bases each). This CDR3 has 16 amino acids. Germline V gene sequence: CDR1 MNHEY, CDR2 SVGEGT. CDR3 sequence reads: CASSYSVNGARVEQFF. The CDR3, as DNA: TGTGCCAGTAGTTACTCGGTTAATGGGGCGCGGGTTGAGCAGTTCTTC.

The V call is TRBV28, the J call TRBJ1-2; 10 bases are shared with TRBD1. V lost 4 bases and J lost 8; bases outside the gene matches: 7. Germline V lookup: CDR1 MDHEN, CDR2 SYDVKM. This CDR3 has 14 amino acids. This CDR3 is CASSSDRGIRGYTF. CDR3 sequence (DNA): TGTGCCAGCAGTTCGGACAGGGGGATTAGGGGCTACACCTTC.

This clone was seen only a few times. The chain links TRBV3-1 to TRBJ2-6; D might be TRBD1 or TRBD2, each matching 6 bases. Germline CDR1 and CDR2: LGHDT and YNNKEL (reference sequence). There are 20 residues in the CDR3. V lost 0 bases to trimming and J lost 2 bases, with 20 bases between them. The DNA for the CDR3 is TGTGCCAGCAGCCAAGATCGGGGGCCAGGGGCGGTGGCTGGGGCCAACGTCCTGACTTTC. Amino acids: CASSQDRGPGAVAGANVLTF.

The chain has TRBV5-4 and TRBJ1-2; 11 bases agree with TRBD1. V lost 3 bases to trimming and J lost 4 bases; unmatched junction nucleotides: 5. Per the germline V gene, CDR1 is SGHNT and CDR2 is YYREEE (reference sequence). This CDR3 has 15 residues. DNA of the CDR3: TGTGCCAGCAGCTCGGGGACAGGGGGAGGCTATGGCTACACCTTC. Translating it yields CASSSGTGGGYGYTF.

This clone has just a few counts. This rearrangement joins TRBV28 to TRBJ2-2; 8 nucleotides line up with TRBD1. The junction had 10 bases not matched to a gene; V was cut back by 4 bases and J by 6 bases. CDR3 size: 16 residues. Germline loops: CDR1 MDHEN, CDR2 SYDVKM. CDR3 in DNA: TGTGCCAGCAGTTACTTGAGAGGACAGGGTCCCGGGGAGCTGTTTTTT. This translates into CASSYLRGQGPGELFF.

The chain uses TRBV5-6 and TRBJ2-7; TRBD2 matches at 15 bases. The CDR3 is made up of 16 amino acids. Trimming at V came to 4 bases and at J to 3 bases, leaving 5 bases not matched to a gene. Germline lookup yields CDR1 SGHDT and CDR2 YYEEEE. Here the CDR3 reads CASSNGLAGGYYEQYF. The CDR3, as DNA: TGTGCCAGCAGCAACGGACTAGCGGGAGGGTACTACGAGCAGTACTTC.

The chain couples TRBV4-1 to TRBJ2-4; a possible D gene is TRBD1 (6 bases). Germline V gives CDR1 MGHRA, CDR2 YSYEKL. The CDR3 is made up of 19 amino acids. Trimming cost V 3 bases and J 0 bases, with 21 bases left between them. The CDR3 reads CASSQGAVPGRLAKNIQYF. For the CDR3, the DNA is TGCGCCAGCAGCCAGGGGGCCGTCCCGGGAAGACTAGCCAAAAACATTCAGTACTTC.

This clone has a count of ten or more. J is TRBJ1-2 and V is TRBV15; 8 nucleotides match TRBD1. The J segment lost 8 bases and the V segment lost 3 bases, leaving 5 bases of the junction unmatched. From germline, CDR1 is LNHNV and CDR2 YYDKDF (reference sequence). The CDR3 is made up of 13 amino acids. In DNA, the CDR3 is TGTGCCACCAGCAGGATACAGGGGGAAGGCTACACCTTC. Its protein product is CATSRIQGEGYTF.

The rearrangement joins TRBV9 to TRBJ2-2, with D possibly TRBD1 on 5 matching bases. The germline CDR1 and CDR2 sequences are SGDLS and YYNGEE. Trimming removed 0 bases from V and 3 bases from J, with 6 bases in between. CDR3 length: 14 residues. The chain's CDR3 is CASSVGRDTGELFF. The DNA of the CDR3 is TGTGCCAGCAGCGTAGGCAGGGACACCGGGGAGCTGTTTTTT.

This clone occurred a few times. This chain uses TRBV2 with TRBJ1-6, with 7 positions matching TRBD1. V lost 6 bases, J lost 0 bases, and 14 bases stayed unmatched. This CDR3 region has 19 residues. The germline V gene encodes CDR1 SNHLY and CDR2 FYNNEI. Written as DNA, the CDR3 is TGTGCCAGCAGGACTAACCCCGCCTCAGGGGGCTCCTATAATTCACCCCTCCACTTT. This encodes CASRTNPASGGSYNSPLHF.

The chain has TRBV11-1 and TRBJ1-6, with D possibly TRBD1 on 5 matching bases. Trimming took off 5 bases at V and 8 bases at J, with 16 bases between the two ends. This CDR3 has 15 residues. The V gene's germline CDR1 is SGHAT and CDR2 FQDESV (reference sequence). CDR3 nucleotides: TGTGCCAGCAGCGTGGGACCCCCCTCAGATTCACCCCTCCACTTT. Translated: CASSVGPPSDSPLHF.

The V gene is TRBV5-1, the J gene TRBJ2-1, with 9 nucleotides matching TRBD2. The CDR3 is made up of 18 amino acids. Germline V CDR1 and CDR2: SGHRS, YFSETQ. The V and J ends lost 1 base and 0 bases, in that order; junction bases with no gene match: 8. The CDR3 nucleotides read TGCGCCAGCAGCTTGTCCCTAGCGGGACCCGGCTCCTACAATGAGCAGTTCTTC. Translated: CASSLSLAGPGSYNEQFF. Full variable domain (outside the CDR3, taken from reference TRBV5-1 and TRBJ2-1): KAGVTQTPRYLIKTRGQQVTLSCSPISGHRSVSWYQQTPGQGLQFLFEYFSETQRNKGNFPGRFSGRQFSNSRSEMNVSTLELGDSALYLCASSLSLAGPGSYNEQFFGPGTRLTVL.

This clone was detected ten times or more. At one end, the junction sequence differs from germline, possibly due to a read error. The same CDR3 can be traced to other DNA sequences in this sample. The CDR3: CASSLVGGYQETQYF. The CDR3 nucleotides are TGCGCTAGCAGCTTGGTAGGGGGGTACCAAGAGACCCAGTACTTC. The V call is TRBV5-1, the J call TRBJ2-5; either TRBD1 or TRBD2 may fit D (6 bases each). Germline-derived CDR1 and CDR2 are SGHRS and YFSETQ. The CDR3 covers 15 residues.

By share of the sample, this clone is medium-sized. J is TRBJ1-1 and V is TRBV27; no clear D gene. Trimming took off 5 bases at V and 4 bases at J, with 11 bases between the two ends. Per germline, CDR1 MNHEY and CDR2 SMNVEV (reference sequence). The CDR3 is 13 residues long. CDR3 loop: CASSKGLGTEAFF. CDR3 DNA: TGTGCCAGCAGTAAAGGTCTTGGCACTGAAGCTTTCTTT.

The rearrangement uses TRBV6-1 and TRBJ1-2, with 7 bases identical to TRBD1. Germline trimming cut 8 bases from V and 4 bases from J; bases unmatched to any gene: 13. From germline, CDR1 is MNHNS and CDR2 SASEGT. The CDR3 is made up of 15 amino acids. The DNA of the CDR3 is TGTGCCAGCCAACCTTCGACAGGGACGATCTATGGCTACACCTTC. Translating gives CASQPSTGTIYGYTF.